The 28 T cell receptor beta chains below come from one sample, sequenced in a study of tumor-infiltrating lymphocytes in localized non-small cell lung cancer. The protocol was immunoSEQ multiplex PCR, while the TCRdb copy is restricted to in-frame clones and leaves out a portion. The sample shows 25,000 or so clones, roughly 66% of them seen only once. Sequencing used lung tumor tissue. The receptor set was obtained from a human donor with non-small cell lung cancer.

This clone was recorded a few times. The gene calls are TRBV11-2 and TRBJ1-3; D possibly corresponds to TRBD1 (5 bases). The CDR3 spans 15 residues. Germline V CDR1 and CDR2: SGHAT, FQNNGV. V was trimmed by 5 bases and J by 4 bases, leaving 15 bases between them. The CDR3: CASSDGTRGGNTIYF. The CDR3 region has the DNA TGTGCCAGCAGCGACGGGACCCGTGGCGGAAACACCATATATTTT.

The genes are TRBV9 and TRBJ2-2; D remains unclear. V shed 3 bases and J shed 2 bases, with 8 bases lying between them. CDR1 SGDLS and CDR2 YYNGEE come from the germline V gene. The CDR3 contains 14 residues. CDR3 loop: CASSATDNTGELFF. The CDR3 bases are TGTGCCAGCAGCGCCACCGATAACACCGGGGAGCTGTTTTTT.

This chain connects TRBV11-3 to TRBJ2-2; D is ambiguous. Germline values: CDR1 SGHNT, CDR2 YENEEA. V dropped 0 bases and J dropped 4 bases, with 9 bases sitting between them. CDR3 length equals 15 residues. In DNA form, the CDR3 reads TGTGCCAGCAGCTTAGATCTCTCGGGCACCGGGGAGCTGTTTTTT. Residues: CASSLDLSGTGELFF.

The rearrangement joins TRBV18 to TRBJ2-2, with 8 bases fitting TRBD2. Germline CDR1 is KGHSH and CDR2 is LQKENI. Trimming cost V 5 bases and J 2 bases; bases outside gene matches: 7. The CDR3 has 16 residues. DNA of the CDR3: TGTGCCAGCTCAACGTGGAGCGGGGGAAACACCGGGGAGCTGTTTTTT. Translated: CASSTWSGGNTGELFF.

The CDR3 spells CASRLGGRNGYTF. The CDR3 coding sequence is TGTGCCAGCCGATTGGGGGGACGTAATGGCTACACCTTC. The genes are TRBV5-4 and TRBJ1-2; weak D call: TRBD1 (5 bases). The CDR3 is 13 residues long. V was cut by 7 bases and J by 6 bases, with 16 bases left in between. The V gene's germline CDR1 is SGHNT and CDR2 YYREEE (reference sequence).

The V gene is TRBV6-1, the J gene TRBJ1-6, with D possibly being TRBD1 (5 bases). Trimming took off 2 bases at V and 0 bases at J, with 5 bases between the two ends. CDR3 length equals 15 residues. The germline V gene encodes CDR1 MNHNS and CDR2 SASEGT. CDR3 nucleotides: TGTGCCAGCAGTGAACAGGGCTCCTATAATTCACCCCTCCACTTT. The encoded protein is CASSEQGSYNSPLHF.

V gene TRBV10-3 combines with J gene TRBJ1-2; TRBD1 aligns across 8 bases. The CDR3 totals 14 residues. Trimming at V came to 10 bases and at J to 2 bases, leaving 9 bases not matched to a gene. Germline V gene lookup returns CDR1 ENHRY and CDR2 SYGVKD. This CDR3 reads CATRQGPQNYGYTF. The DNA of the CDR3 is TGTGCCACCCGACAGGGGCCCCAGAACTATGGCTACACCTTC.

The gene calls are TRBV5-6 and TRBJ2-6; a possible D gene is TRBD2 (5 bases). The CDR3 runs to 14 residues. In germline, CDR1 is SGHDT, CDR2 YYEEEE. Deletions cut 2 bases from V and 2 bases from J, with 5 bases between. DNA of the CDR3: TGTGCCAGCAGCTTCGGGGCTGGGGCCAACGTCCTGACTTTC. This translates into CASSFGAGANVLTF.

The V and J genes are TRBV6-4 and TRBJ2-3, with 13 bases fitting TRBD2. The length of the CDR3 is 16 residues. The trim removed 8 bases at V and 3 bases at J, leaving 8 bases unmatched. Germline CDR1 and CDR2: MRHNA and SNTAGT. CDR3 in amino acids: CASRRTSGGWTDTQYF. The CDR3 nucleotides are TGTGCCAGCCGACGGACTAGCGGGGGATGGACAGATACGCAGTATTTT.

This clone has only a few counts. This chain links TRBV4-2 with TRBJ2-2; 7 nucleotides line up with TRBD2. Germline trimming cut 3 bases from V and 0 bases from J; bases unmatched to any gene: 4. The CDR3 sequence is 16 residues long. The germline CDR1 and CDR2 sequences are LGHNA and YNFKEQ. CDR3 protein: CASSHPGGSNTGELFF. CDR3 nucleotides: TGTGCCAGCAGCCATCCCGGGGGGTCGAACACCGGGGAGCTGTTTTTT.

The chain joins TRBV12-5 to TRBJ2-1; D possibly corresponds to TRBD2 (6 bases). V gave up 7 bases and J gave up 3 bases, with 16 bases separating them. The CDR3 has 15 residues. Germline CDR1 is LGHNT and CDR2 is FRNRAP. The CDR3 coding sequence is TGTGCTAGTGTCCTCGGGGGACTCAGCTACAATGAGCAGTTCTTC. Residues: CASVLGGLSYNEQFF.

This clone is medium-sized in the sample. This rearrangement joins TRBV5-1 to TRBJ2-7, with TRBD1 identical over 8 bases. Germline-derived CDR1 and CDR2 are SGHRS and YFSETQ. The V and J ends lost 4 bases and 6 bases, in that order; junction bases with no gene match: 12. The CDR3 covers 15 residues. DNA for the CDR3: TGCGCCAGCAGCCTTTACACTTCAGGGGGCGGCGAGCAGTACTTC. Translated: CASSLYTSGGGEQYF.

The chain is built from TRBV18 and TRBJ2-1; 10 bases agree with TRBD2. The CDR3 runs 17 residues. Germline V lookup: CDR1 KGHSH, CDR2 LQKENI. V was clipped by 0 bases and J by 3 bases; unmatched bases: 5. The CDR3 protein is CASSPPKASGGYNEQFF. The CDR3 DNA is TGTGCCAGCTCACCACCGAAGGCTAGCGGGGGCTACAATGAGCAGTTCTTC.

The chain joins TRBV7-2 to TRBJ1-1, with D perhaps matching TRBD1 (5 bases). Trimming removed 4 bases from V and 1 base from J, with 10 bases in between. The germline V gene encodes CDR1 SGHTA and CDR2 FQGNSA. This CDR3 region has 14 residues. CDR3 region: CASSSGHSNTEAFF. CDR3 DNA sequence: TGTGCCAGCAGCTCTGGACATTCGAACACTGAAGCTTTCTTT. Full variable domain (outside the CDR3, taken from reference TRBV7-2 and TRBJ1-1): GAGVSQSPSNKVTEKGKDVELRCDPISGHTALYWYRQSLGQGLEFLIYFQGNSAPDKSGLPSDRFSAERTGGSVSTLTIQRTQQEDSAVYLCASSSGHSNTEAFFGQGTRLTVV.

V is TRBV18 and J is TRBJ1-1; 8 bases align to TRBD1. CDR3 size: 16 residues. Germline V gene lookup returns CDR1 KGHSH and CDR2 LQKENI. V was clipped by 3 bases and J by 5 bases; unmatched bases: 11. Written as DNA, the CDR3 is TGTGCCAGCTCACCTAGGGGGACAGGCACCAGGACTGAAGCTTTCTTT. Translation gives CASSPRGTGTRTEAFF.

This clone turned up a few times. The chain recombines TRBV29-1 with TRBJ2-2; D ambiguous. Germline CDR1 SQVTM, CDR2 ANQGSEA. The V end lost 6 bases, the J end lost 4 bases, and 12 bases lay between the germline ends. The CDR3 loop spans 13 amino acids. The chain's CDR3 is CSVGILGTGELFF. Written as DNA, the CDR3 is TGCAGCGTCGGTATTCTGGGCACCGGGGAGCTGTTTTTT.

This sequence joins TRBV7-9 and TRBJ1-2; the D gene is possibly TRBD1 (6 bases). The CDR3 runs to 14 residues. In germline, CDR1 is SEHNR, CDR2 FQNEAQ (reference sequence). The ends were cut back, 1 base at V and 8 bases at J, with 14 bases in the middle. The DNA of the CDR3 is TGTGCCAGCAGCTTAGGGACAGTATTTAGGGGCTACACCTTC. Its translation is CASSLGTVFRGYTF.

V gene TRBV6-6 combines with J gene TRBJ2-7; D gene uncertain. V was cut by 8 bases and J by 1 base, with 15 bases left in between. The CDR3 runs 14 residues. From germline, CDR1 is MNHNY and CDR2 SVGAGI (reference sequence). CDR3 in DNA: TGTGCCAGCTCTATTGGCCGGATATCCTACGAGCAGTACTTC. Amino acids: CASSIGRISYEQYF.

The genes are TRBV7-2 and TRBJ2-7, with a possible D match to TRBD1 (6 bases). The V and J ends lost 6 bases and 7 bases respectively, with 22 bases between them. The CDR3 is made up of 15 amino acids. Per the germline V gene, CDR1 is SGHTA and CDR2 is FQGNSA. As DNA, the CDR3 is TGTGCCAGCAGTTACGCCGGGACACTACGTCAGGAGCAGTACTTC. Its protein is CASSYAGTLRQEQYF.

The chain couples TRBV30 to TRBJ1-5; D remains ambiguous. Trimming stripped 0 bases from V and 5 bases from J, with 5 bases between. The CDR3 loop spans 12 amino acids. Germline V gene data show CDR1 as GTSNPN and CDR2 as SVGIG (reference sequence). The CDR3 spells CAWSVGDQPQHF. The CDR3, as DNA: TGTGCCTGGAGTGTTGGCGATCAGCCCCAGCATTTT.

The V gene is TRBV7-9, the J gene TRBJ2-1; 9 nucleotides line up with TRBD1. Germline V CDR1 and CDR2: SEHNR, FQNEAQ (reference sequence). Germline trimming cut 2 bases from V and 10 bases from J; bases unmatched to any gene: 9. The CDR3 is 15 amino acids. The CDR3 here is CASSLRTGEFVEQFF. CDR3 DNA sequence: TGTGCCAGCAGCTTAAGGACAGGGGAATTTGTCGAGCAGTTCTTC.

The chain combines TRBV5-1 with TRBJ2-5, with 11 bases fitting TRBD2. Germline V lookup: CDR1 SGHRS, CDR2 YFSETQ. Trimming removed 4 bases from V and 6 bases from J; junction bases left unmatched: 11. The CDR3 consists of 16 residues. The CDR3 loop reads CASSLESASGGKTQYF. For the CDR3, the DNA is TGCGCCAGCAGCCTCGAATCGGCTAGCGGGGGGAAGACCCAGTACTTC.

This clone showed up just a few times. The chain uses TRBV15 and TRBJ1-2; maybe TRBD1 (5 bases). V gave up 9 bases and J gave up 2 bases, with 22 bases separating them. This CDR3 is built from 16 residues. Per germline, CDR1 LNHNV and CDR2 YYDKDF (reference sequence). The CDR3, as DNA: TGTGCCACAGCCTCAACAAAAGAGACAGTGAACTATGGCTACACCTTC. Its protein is CATASTKETVNYGYTF.

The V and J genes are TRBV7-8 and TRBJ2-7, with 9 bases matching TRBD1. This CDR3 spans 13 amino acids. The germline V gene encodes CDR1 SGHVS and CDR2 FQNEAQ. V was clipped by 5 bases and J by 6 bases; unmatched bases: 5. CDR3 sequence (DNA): TGTGCCAGCAGCCCTACAGGGGGCGGCGAGCAGTACTTC. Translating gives CASSPTGGGEQYF.

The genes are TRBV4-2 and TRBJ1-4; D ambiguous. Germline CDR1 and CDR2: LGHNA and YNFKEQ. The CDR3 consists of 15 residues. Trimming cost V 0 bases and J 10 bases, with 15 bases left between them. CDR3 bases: TGTGCCAGCAGCCAAGAGTCCCGGACCGGGGTAAAACTGTTTTTT. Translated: CASSQESRTGVKLFF.

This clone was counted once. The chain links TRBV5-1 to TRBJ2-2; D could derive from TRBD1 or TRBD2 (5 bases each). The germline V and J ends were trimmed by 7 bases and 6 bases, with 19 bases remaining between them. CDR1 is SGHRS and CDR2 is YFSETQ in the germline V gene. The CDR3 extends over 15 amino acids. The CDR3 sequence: CASSGMGERAGELFF. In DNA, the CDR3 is TGCGCCAGCTCGGGGATGGGGGAACGGGCCGGGGAGCTGTTTTTT.

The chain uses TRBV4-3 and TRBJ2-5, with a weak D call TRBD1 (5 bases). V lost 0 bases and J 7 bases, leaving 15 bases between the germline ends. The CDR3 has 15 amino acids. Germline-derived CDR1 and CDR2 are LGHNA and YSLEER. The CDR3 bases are TGCGCCAGCAGCCAAGACCCGGACACCCAGGGGACCCAGTACTTC. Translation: CASSQDPDTQGTQYF.

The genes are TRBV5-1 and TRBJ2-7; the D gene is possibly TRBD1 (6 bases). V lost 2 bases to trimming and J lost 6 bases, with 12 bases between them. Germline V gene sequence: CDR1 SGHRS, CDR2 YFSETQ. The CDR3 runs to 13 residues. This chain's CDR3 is CASSFQGFSEQYF. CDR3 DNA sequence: TGCGCCAGCAGCTTTCAGGGGTTCTCCGAGCAGTACTTC.